This T cell receptor beta chain was sequenced for a study of metastatic and nonmetastatic thyroid tumors. Study at large: Where malignant and benign thyroid patients were concerned, repertoires were compared across blood and tumor or nodule tissue.

Per the authors' pipeline: A classifier of distant metastasis in papillary thyroid cancer was built from CDR3 differences (across clinicopathological groups). TCRdb re-analyzed the PCR reads through MiXCR. What appears here as the V and J calls and clone size reflects TCRdb's work, not the paper's. The sample contains about 34,000 clones, 17% of which appear only once. Details on this clone: The antigen is not known.

Study-wide results and caveats: Significantly greater TCR beta diversity was reportedly found in malignant thyroid tumors than in benign nodules (in blood and tumor).

Trimming stripped 9 bases from V and 2 bases from J, with 20 bases between. The CDR3 has 15 residues. From germline, CDR1 is SGHNT and CDR2 YENEEA. Treatment of any kind had been given to no patient before thyroid surgery. This TCR derives from a female donor with papillary thyroid cancer or a benign thyroid nodule (not recorded which). Some clones in this sample may be carry-over from other donors' samples. The chain combines TRBV11-3 with TRBJ2-7; D remains ambiguous. The material sequenced was blood. The CDR3 sequence: CASWVSMALPYEQYF. CDR3 coding DNA: TGTGCCAGTTGGGTTTCAATGGCTTTACCCTACGAGCAGTACTTC. The variable domain in full, completed from reference TRBV11-3 and TRBJ2-7, reads EAGVVQSPRYKIIEKKQPVAFWCNPISGHNTLYWYLQNLGQGPELLIRYENEEAVDDSQLPKDRFSAERLKGVDSTLKIQPAELGDSAVYLCASWVSMALPYEQYFGPGTRLTVT.